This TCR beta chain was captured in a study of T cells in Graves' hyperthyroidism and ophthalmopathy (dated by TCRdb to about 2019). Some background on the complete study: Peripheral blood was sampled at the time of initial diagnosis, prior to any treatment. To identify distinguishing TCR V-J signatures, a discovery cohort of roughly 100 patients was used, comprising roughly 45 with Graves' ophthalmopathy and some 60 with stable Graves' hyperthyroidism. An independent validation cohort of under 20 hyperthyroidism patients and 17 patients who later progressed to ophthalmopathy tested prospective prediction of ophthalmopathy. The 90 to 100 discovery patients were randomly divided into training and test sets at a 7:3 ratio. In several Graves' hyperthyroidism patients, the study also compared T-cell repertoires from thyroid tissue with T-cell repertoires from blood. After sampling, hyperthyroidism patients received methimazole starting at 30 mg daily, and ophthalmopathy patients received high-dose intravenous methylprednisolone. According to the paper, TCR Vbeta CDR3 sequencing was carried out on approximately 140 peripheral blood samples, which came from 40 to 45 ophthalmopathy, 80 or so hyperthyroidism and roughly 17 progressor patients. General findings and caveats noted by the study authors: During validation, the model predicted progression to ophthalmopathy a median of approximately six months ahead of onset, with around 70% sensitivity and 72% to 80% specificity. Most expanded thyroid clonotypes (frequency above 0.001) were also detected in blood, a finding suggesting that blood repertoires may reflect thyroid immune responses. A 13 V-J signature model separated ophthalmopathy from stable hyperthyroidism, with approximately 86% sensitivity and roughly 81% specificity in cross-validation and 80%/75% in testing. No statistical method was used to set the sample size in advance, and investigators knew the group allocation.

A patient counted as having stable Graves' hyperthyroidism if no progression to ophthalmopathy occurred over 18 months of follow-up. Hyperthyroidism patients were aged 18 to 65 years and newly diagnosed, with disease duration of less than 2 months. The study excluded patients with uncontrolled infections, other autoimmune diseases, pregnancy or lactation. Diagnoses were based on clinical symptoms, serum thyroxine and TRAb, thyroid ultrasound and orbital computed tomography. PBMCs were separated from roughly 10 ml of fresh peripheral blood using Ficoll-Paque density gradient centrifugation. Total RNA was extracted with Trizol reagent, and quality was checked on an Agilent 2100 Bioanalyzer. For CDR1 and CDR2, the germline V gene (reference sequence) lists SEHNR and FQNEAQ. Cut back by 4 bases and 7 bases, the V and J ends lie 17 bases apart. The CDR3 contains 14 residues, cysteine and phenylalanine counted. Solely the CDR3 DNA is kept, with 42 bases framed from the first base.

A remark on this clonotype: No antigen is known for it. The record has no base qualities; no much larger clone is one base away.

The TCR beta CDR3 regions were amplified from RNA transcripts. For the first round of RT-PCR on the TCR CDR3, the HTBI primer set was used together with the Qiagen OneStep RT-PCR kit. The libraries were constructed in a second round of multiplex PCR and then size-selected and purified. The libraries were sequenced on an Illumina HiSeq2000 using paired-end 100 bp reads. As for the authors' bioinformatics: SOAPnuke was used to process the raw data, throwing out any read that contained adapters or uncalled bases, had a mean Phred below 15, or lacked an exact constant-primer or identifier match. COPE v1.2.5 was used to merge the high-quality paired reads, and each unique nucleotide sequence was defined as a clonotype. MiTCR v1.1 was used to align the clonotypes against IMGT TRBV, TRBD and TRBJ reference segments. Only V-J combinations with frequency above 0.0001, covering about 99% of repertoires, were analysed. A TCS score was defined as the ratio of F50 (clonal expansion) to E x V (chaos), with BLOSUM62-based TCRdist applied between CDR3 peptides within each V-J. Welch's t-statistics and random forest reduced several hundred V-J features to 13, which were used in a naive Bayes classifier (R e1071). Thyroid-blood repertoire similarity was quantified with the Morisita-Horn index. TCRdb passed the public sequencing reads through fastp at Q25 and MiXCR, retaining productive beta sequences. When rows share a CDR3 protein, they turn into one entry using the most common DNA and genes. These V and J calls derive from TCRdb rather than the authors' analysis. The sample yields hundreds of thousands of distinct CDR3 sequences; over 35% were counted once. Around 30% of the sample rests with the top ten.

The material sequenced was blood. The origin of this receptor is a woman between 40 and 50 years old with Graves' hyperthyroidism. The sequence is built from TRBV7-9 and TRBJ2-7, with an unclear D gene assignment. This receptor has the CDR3 CASSSVHPLNEQYF. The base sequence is TGTGCCAGCAGCTCCGTACATCCCCTCAATGAGCAGTACTTC.